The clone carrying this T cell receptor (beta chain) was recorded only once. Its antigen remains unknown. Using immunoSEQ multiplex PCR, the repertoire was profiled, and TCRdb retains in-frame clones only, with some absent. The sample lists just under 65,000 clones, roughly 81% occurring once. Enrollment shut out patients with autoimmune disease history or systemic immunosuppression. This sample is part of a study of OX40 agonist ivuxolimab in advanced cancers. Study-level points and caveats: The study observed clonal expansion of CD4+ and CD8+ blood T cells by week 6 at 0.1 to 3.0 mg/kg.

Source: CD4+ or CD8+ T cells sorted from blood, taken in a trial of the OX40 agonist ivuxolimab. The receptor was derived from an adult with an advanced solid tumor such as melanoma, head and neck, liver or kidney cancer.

The CDR3 here is CASSPLLSGRGDTQYF. Here the CDR3 DNA reads TGTGCCAGCAGCCCCCTGCTGAGCGGGAGGGGAGATACGCAGTATTTT. The chain carries TRBV5-6 and TRBJ2-3; 10 bases match TRBD2. With V trimmed by 4 bases and J by 5 bases, 10 bases remained unmatched. CDR1 and CDR2 from the germline V gene are SGHDT and YYEEEE. This CDR3 contains 16 residues.